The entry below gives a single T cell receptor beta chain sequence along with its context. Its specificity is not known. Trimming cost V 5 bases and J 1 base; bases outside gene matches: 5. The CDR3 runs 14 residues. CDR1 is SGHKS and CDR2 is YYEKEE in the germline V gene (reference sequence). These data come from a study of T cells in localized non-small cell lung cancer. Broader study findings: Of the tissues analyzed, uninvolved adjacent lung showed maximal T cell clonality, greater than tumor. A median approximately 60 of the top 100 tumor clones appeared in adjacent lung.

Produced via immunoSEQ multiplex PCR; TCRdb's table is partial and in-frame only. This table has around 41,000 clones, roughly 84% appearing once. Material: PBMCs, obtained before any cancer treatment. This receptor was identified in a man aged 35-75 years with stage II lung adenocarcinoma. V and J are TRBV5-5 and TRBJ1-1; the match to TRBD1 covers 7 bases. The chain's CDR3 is CASSRGQPNTEAFF. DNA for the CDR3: TGTGCCAGCAGTCGGGGACAGCCGAACACTGAAGCTTTCTTT.